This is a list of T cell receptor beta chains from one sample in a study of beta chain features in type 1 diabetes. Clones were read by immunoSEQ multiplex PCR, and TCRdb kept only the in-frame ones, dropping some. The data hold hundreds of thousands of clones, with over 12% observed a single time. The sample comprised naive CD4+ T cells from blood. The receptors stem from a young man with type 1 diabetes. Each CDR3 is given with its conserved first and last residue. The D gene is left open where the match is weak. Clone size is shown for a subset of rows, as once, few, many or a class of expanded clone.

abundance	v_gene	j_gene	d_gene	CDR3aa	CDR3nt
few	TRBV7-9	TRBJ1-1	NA	CASSLRPTEAFF	TGTGCCAGCAGCTTACGCCCCACTGAAGCTTTCTTT
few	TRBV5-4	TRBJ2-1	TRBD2	CASSLGGSGYNEQFF	TGTGCCAGCAGCTTGGGGGGTAGCGGGTACAATGAGCAGTTCTTC
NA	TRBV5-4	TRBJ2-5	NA	CASSLEARQETQYF	TGTGCCAGCAGCTTGGAGGCACGACAAGAGACCCAGTACTTC
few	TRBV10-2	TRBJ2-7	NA	CASSPTGVQYF	TGCGCCAGCAGCCCGACTGGGGTGCAGTACTTC
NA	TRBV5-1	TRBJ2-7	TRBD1	CASSTGTASYEQYF	TGCGCCAGCTCAACCGGGACAGCCTCCTACGAGCAGTACTTC
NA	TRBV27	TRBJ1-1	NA	CASSYPGGSEAFF	TGTGCCAGCAGTTATCCGGGTGGGTCTGAAGCTTTCTTT
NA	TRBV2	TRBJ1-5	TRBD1	CASSDRTGGPGQPQHF	TGTGCCAGCAGTGATAGGACAGGGGGCCCGGGTCAGCCCCAGCATTTT
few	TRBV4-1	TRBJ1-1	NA	CASSQGATGLNTEAFF	TGCGCCAGCAGCCAAGGCGCCACAGGATTGAACACTGAAGCTTTCTTT
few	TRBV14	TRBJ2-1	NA	CASSQRLFYNEQFF	TGTGCCAGCAGCCAACGCCTTTTCTACAATGAGCAGTTCTTC
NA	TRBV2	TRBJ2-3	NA	CASSDGGYYTQYF	TGTGCCAGCAGTGACGGGGGTTATTATACGCAGTATTTT
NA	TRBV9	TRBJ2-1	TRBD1	CASRKGATGLMAGKQFF	TGTGCCAGCAGGAAGGGGGCGACAGGGCTCATGGCGGGTAAGCAGTTCTTC
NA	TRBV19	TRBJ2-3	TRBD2	CASSGTSGLSTDTQYF	TGTGCCAGTAGCGGGACTAGCGGCCTAAGCACAGATACGCAGTATTTT
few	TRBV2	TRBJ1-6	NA	CASSQLGALHF	TGTGCCAGCAGTCAACTCGGGGCCCTCCACTTT
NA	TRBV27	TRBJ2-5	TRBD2	CASSLSTSGSGETQYF	TGTGCCAGCAGTTTATCGACTAGCGGGAGTGGCGAGACCCAGTACTTC
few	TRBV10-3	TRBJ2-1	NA	CAISEDTIWDEQFF	TGTGCCATCAGTGAGGACACCATCTGGGATGAGCAGTTCTTC
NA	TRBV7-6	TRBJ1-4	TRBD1	CASSRGQGSEKLFF	TGTGCCAGCAGTCGAGGACAGGGGTCTGAAAAACTGTTTTTT
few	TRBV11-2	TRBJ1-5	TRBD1	CASSLGHTGGFQPQHF	TGTGCCAGCAGCTTAGGGCACACAGGGGGCTTTCAGCCCCAGCATTTT
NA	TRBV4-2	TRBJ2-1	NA	CASSLNPRSEYNEQFF	TGTGCCAGCAGCCTAAACCCGCGAAGCGAGTACAATGAGCAGTTCTTC
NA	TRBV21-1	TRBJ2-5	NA	CASPPSPQRGTQYF	TGTGCCAGCCCCCCCAGCCCCCAACGGGGGACCCAGTACTTC
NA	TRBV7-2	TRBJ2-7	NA	CASSLAFYEQYF	TGTGCCAGCAGCTTAGCGTTTTACGAGCAGTACTTC
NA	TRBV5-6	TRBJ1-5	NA	CASNRAASNQPQHF	TGTGCCAGCAACAGGGCAGCTAGCAATCAGCCCCAGCATTTT
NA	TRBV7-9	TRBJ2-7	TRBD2	CASSLGSGLAGGYF	TGTGCCAGCAGCTTAGGAAGTGGTCTAGCGGGAGGGTACTTC
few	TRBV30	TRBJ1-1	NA	CAWSFEGPGTEAFF	TGTGCCTGGAGTTTCGAGGGCCCCGGGACTGAAGCTTTCTTT
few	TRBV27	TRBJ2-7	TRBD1	CASSLSGQGAGEQYF	TGTGCCAGCAGTTTATCGGGACAGGGGGCCGGGGAGCAGTACTTC
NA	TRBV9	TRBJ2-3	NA	CASSVRSVGDTQYF	TGTGCCAGCAGCGTACGGTCGGTAGGAGATACGCAGTATTTT
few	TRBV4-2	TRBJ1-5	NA	CASSQDTGGYAPQHF	TGTGCCAGCAGCCAAGATACGGGCGGGTACGCGCCCCAGCATTTT
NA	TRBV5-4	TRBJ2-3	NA	CASSYGIPQGFSTDTQYF	TGTGCCAGCAGCTACGGGATTCCCCAAGGCTTTAGCACAGATACGCAGTATTTT
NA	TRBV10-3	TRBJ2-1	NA	CAIRRDSYNEQFF	TGTGCCATCAGGCGGGACAGCTACAATGAGCAGTTCTTC
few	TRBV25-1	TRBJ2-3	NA	CASSEGTGVGTDTQYF	TGTGCCAGCAGTGAGGGGACGGGAGTGGGCACAGATACGCAGTATTTT
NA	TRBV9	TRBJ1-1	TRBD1	CASSQRQGSTEAFF	TGTGCCAGCAGCCAAAGACAGGGATCCACTGAAGCTTTCTTT
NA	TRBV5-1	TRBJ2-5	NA	CASSLVGGQETQYF	TGCGCCAGCAGCTTGGTCGGGGGTCAAGAGACCCAGTACTTC
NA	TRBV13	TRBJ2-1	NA	CASSPAHEQFF	TGTGCCAGCAGTCCGGCCCATGAGCAGTTCTTC
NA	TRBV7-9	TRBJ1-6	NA	CASSGLVLSSPLHF	TGTGCCAGCTCGGGGCTGGTGCTCAGTTCACCCCTCCACTTT
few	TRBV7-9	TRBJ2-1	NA	CASSPSGLYNEQFF	TGTGCCAGCAGCCCCTCGGGCCTGTACAATGAGCAGTTCTTC
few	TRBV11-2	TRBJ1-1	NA	CASSLGITEAFF	TGTGCCAGCAGCTTAGGAATCACTGAAGCTTTCTTT
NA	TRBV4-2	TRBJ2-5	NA	CASSQGGGRETQYF	TGTGCCAGCAGCCAAGGTGGAGGGAGGGAGACCCAGTACTTC
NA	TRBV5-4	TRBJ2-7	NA	CASTVGTGPTYEQYF	TGTGCCAGCACAGTAGGGACCGGGCCGACCTACGAGCAGTACTTC
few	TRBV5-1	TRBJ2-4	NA	CASSLGVSNKNIQYF	TGCGCCAGCAGCTTGGGAGTGAGTAACAAAAACATTCAGTACTTC
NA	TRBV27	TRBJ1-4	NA	CASRIVGLPGGEKLFF	TGTGCCAGCAGGATCGTCGGGCTCCCTGGTGGTGAAAAACTGTTTTTT
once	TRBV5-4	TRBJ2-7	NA	CASSLPGPRPYEQYF	TGTGCCAGCAGCTTACCCGGCCCCAGACCCTACGAGCAGTACTTC
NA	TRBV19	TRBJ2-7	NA	CASSMVGASYEQYF	TGTGCCAGTAGTATGGTGGGGGCGTCGTACGAGCAGTACTTC
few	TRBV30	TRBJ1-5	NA	CAWSRGQGIDQPQHF	TGTGCCTGGAGTCGCGGCCAGGGGATTGATCAGCCCCAGCATTTT
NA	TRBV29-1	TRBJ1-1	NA	CSVLIQGQMNTEAFF	TGCAGCGTTTTGATCCAAGGACAGATGAACACTGAAGCTTTCTTT
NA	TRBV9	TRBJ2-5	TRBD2	CASSVGPSGPEGAQYF	TGTGCCAGCAGCGTAGGTCCTAGCGGGCCCGAAGGGGCCCAGTACTTC
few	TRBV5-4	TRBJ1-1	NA	CASSFDSREAFF	TGTGCCAGCAGCTTCGACAGCCGCGAGGCTTTCTTT
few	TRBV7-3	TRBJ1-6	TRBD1	CASSYRQGVGSPLHF	TGTGCCAGCAGCTACCGACAGGGGGTGGGTTCACCCCTCCACTTT
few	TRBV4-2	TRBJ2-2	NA	CASTRAGELFF	TGTGCCAGCACCCGGGCCGGGGAGCTGTTTTTT
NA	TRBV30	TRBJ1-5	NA	CALGPEGNQPQHF	TGTGCCTTGGGTCCCGAGGGCAATCAGCCCCAGCATTTT
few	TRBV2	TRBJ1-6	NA	CASTRTDNSPLHF	TGTGCCAGCACGAGGACAGATAATTCACCCCTCCACTTT
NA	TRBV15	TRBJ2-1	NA	CATGRRAPYNEQFF	TGTGCCACCGGTAGAAGGGCTCCCTACAATGAGCAGTTCTTC
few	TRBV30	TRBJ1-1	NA	CAWSVGLNTEAFF	TGTGCCTGGAGTGTAGGGTTGAACACTGAAGCTTTCTTT
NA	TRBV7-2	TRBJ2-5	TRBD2	CASSTGTSGGAVETQYF	TGTGCCAGCAGCACCGGGACTAGCGGGGGGGCTGTGGAGACCCAGTACTTC
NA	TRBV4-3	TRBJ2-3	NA	CASSQEITDTQYF	TGCGCCAGCAGCCAAGAGATTACAGATACGCAGTATTTT
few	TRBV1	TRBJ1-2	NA	CTSSQDKFGRHGYTF	TGCACCAGCAGCCAAGATAAATTCGGCAGGCATGGCTACACCTTC
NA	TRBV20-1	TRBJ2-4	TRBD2	CSGGGRNIQYF	TGCAGTGGGGGCGGGAGAAACATTCAGTACTTC